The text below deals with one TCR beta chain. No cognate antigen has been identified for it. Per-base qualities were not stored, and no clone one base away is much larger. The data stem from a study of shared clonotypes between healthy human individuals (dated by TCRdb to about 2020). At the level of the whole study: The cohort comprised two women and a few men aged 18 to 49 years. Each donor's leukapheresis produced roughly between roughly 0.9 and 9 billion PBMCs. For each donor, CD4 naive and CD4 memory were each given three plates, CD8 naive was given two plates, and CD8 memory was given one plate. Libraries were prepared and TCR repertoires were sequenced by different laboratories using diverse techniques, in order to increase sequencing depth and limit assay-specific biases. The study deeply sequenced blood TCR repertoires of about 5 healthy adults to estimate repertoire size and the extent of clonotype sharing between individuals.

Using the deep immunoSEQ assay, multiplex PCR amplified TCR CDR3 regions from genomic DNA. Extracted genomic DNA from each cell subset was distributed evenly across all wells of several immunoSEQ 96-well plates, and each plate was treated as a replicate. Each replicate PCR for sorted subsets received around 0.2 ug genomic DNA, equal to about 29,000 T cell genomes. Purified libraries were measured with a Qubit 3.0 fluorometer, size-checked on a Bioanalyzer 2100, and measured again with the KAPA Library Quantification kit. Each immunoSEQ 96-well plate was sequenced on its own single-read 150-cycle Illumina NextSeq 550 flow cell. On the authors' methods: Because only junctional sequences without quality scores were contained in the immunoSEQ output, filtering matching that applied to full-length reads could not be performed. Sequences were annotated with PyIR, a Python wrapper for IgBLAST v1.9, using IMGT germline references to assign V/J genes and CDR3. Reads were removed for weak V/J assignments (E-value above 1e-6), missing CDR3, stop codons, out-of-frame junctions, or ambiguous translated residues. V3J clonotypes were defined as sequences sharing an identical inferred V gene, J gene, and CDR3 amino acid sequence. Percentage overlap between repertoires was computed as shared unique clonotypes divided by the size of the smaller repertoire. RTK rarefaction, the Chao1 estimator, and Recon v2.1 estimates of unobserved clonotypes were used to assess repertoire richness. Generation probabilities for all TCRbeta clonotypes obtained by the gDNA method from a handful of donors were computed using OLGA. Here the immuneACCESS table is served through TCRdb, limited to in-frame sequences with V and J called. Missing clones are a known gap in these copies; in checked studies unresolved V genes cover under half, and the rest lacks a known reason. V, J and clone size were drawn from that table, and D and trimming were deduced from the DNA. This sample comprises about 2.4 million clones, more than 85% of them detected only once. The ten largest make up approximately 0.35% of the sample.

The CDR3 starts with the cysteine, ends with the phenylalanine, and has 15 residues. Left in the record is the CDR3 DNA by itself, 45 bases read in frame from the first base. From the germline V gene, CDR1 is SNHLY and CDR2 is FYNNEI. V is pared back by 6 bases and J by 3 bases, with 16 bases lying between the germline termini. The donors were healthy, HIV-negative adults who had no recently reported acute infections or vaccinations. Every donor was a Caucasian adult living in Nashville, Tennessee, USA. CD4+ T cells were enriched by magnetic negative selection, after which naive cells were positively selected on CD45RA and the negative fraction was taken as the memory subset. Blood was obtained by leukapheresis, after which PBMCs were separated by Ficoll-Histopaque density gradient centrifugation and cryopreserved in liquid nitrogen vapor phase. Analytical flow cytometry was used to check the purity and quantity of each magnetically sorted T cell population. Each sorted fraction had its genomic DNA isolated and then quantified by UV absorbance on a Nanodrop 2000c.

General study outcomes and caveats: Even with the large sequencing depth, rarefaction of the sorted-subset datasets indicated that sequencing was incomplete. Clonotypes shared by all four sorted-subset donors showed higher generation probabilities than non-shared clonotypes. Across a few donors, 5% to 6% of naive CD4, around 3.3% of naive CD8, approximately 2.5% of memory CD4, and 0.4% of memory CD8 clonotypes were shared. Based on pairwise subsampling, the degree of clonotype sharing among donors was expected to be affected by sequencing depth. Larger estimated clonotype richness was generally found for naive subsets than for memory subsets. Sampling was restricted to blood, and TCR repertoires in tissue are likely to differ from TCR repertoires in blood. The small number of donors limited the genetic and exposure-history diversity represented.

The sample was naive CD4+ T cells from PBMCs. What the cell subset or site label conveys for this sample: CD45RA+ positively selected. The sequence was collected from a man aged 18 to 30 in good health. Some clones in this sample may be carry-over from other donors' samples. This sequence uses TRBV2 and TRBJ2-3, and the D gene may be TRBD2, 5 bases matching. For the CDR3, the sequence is CASSDSRVQTDTQYF. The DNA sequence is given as TGTGCCAGCAGCGATTCGAGGGTGCAGACAGATACGCAGTATTTT.